These 22 T cell receptor beta chains were all obtained from the same sample, sequenced in a study of blood T cells in healthy people across ages. Alongside a J-beta primer mix, a sample-barcoded 5' primer served in a second PCR lasting about 7 to 12 cycles. TCRdb re-analysed the 5' RACE reads in MiXCR, keeping a single row per CDR3 protein. The sample lists 1.5 million to 2 million distinct CDR3 sequences, around 48% occurring once. Sequenced input: blood. The receptor source for this set is a woman aged 40 to 50 in good health.

The table lists this clonotype with a count of one. The chain links TRBV7-3 to TRBJ2-1, with a possible D match to TRBD2 (5 bases). The CDR3 is 17 amino acids. Germline lookup yields CDR1 SGHTA and CDR2 FQGTGA. Trimming removed 5 bases at V and 4 bases at J, with 21 bases between. The CDR3, as DNA: TGTGCCAGCAGCCCCGGACTTCGCCAATACCCGTACAATGAGCAGTTCTTC. Its translation is CASSPGLRQYPYNEQFF.

This clonotype was observed a handful of times. The chain combines TRBV12-3 or TRBV12-4 with TRBJ2-1; 8 bases fit TRBD1. This CDR3 has 17 residues. With 4 bases clipped from V and 4 bases from J, the junction kept 12 bases outside the gene matches. CDR3 sequence: CASSSYPDRVGYNEQFF. In DNA form, the CDR3 reads TGTGCCAGCAGTTCCTATCCGGACAGGGTTGGATACAATGAGCAGTTCTTC.

The J gene is TRBJ1-1, the V gene TRBV25-1, with a tentative D call TRBD1 (5 bases). Trimming removed 4 bases at V and 2 bases at J, with 11 bases between. Germline CDR1 MGHDK, CDR2 SYGVNS. CDR3 length equals 14 residues. CDR3 residues: CASSGQLKNTEAFF. In nucleotides, the CDR3 is TGTGCCAGCAGTGGACAGCTAAAAAACACTGAAGCTTTCTTT.

This clonotype showed up just a few times. This chain connects TRBV9 to TRBJ2-4, with 9 nucleotides matching TRBD1. There are 16 residues in the CDR3. CDR1 is SGDLS and CDR2 is YYNGEE in the germline V gene. Trimming removed 1 base from V and 1 base from J; junction bases left unmatched: 3. The CDR3 bases are TGTGCCAGCAGCGTATCCGGGACAGGGGCCAAAAACATTCAGTACTTC. It is translated as CASSVSGTGAKNIQYF.

J is TRBJ1-6 and V is TRBV5-5; the D is unclear. The CDR3 covers 15 residues. V lost 0 bases and J lost 6, with 10 bases in between. The germline gives CDR1 SGHKS, CDR2 YYEKEE (reference sequence). CDR3 sequence: CASSLGVSLNSPLHF. As DNA, the CDR3 is TGTGCCAGCAGCTTGGGGGTCTCCCTTAATTCACCCCTCCACTTT.

This chain links TRBV4-1 with TRBJ2-5; 10 bases map to TRBD2. Germline CDR1 and CDR2: MGHRA and YSYEKL. The trim removed 1 base at V and 5 bases at J, leaving 10 bases unmatched. This CDR3 has 17 residues. This CDR3 reads CASSQVERGGVSETQYF. CDR3 DNA sequence: TGCGCCAGCAGCCAAGTTGAGCGGGGGGGCGTATCCGAGACCCAGTACTTC.

The chain joins TRBV2 to TRBJ2-7; D not certain. V lost 2 bases and J 4 bases, leaving 6 bases between the germline ends. In germline, CDR1 is SNHLY, CDR2 FYNNEI. CDR3 size: 12 residues. The CDR3 region is CASSEPNYEQYF. Here the CDR3 DNA reads TGTGCCAGCAGTGAACCCAATTACGAGCAGTACTTC.

The V gene is TRBV27, the J gene TRBJ2-2; TRBD2 matches at 8 bases. Germline V gives CDR1 MNHEY, CDR2 SMNVEV (reference sequence). Germline trimming cut 5 bases from V and 7 bases from J; bases unmatched to any gene: 15. This CDR3 has 17 residues. The CDR3 DNA reads as TGTGCCAGCAGTCCGGGAGGGGGGGCCGCTGTTGGCGGGGAGCTGTTTTTT. The encoded protein is CASSPGGGAAVGGELFF.

This clonotype has a handful of counts. The V call is TRBV27, the J call TRBJ2-5; TRBD1 might be the D (5 bases). The germline V gene encodes CDR1 MNHEY and CDR2 SMNVEV (reference sequence). The CDR3 is 13 amino acids. V lost 5 bases to trimming and J lost 4 bases, with 11 bases between them. CDR3 bases: TGTGCCAGCAGTATCTCAGGGCGAGAGACCCAGTACTTC. Protein product: CASSISGRETQYF.

The CDR3 protein is CASSELGTNTGELFF. DNA of the CDR3: TGTGCCAGCAGTGAATTGGGAACGAACACCGGGGAGCTGTTTTTT. The chain uses TRBV25-1 and TRBJ2-2, with D unresolved. Trimming left V 1 base short and J 0 bases short, with 6 bases between. CDR1 and CDR2 (germline): MGHDK, SYGVNS. This CDR3 comprises 15 residues. Variable domain in full (rest from reference TRBV25-1 and TRBJ2-2): EADIYQTPRYLVIGTGKKITLECSQTMGHDKMYWYQQDPGMELHLIHYSYGVNSTEKGDLSSESTVSRIRTEHFPLTLESARPSHTSQYLCASSELGTNTGELFFGEGSRLTVL.

There are a few counts of this clonotype. The rearrangement joins TRBV29-1 to TRBJ1-5, with 9 bases aligning to TRBD1. V was clipped by 4 bases and J by 2 bases; unmatched bases: 0. Looked up from germline, CDR1 is SQVTM and CDR2 is ANQGSEA. The CDR3 totals 13 residues. Written as DNA, the CDR3 is TGCAGCGTTGGGGACAGGGGCAATCAGCCCCAGCATTTT. Translated, it gives CSVGDRGNQPQHF.

This clonotype was recorded once. V usage is TRBV7-2 and J usage is TRBJ1-5; 7 nucleotides align to TRBD1. J lost 5 bases, V lost 5 bases, and 6 bases had no gene match. CDR1 and CDR2 from the germline V gene are SGHTA and FQGNSA. There are 14 residues in the CDR3. The CDR3 loop reads CASSPARGHQPQHF. The CDR3 nucleotides are TGTGCCAGCAGCCCAGCGAGGGGGCATCAGCCCCAGCATTTT.

This clonotype showed up just a few times. The V and J genes are TRBV7-3 and TRBJ2-1, with 11 bases fitting TRBD2. The CDR3 spans 14 residues. Germline trimming cut 10 bases from V and 5 bases from J; bases unmatched to any gene: 7. Germline CDR1 is SGHTA and CDR2 is FQGTGA. In DNA, the CDR3 is TGTGCCACCCGTAGCGGGGGGGCGGACAATGAGCAGTTCTTC. It is translated as CATRSGGADNEQFF.

The rearrangement links TRBV2 to TRBJ2-1; TRBD1 is a possible D gene (5 bases). The CDR3 has 15 residues. V lost 6 bases to trimming and J lost 6 bases, with 18 bases between them. Germline V lookup: CDR1 SNHLY, CDR2 FYNNEI. The CDR3 sequence: CASSLTVIDLNEQFF. As DNA, the CDR3 is TGTGCCAGCAGCTTGACAGTGATAGACCTCAATGAGCAGTTCTTC.

This clonotype has more than one count but fewer than ten. This sequence joins TRBV4-1 and TRBJ2-7; TRBD1 agrees at 9 bases. The CDR3 covers 14 residues. V dropped 4 bases and J dropped 5; count of bases not matched to a gene: 6. The V gene's germline CDR1 is MGHRA and CDR2 YSYEKL. This chain's CDR3 is CASSPRDRVNEQYF. The DNA of the CDR3 is TGCGCCAGCAGCCCCCGGGACAGGGTCAACGAGCAGTACTTC.

V gene TRBV27 combines with J gene TRBJ2-7; D is ambiguous. V was pared by 5 bases and J by 0 bases, with 14 bases between. The CDR3 consists of 15 residues. Germline values: CDR1 MNHEY, CDR2 SMNVEV (reference sequence). CDR3 coding DNA: TGTGCCAGCAGTCCCCGAGGACCGTTCTCCTACGAGCAGTACTTC. Translating it yields CASSPRGPFSYEQYF.

This clonotype was recorded once. One end of the junction does not line up with germline, which may come from a read error. The chain employs TRBV12-3 or TRBV12-4 and TRBJ2-1; D gene uncertain. The CDR3 has 14 amino acids. For the CDR3, the DNA is TGTGCCAACAGTCCCAATCGTGCTGTGAGTGAGCAGTTCTTC. It yields the protein CANSPNRAVSEQFF.

The gene calls are TRBV29-1 and TRBJ1-1; no clear D. The germline V gene encodes CDR1 SQVTM and CDR2 ANQGSEA. Trimming took off 4 bases at V and 2 bases at J, with 8 bases between the two ends. This CDR3 has 12 residues. This CDR3 is CSVVDGNTEAFF. The CDR3 region has the DNA TGCAGCGTTGTAGACGGTAACACTGAAGCTTTCTTT.

The chain has TRBV7-2 and TRBJ2-1; weak D call: TRBD2 (7 bases). V lost 10 bases and J 6 bases, leaving 22 bases between the germline ends. CDR1 is SGHTA and CDR2 is FQGNSA in the germline V gene. This CDR3 region has 15 residues. CDR3 protein: CANSEGGAHFNEQFF. In nucleotides, the CDR3 is TGTGCCAACTCGGAGGGGGGGGCCCACTTCAATGAGCAGTTCTTC.

The gene calls are TRBV20-1 and TRBJ1-2, with a tentative D call TRBD1 (5 bases). Per the germline V gene, CDR1 is DFQATT and CDR2 is SNEGSKA (reference sequence). This CDR3 comprises 9 residues. V was clipped by 4 bases and J by 13 bases, with 10 bases between them. In nucleotides, the CDR3 is TGCAGTGCTACCCATAGGGGCACCTTC. Its protein product is CSATHRGTF.

This clonotype was seen a handful of times. V usage is TRBV15 and J usage is TRBJ2-3, with 13 positions matching TRBD2. Germline V gene lookup returns CDR1 LNHNV and CDR2 YYDKDF (reference sequence). The ends lost 1 base at V and 5 bases at J; junction bases unmatched: 6. The CDR3 totals 17 residues. CDR3 residues: CATSRGLLAGGQDTQYF. The CDR3 DNA sequence: TGTGCCACCAGCAGAGGATTACTAGCGGGGGGGCAAGATACGCAGTATTTT.

The V call is TRBV7-9, the J call TRBJ2-3, with TRBD2 identical over 9 bases. Unmatched junction bases numbered 8, after V lost 5 bases and J lost 5 bases. The CDR3 consists of 15 residues. Germline CDR1 and CDR2: SEHNR and FQNEAQ (reference sequence). This CDR3 is CASSASGGKVDTQYF. CDR3 nucleotide sequence: TGTGCCAGCAGCGCAAGCGGGGGGAAAGTAGATACGCAGTATTTT.